This T cell receptor (beta chain) was identified in a study of patients and donors after allogeneic stem cell transplantation. This clonotype was seen a few times. With V trimmed by 3 bases and J by 4 bases, 7 bases remained unmatched. The germline gives CDR1 SGDLS, CDR2 YYNGEE. This CDR3 is built from 16 residues. TCRdb itself ran the RT-PCR reads through MiXCR, one entry per CDR3 protein. The table shows about 960,000 distinct CDR3 sequences, with approximately 18% occurring only once. The TCR sequence derives from a human donor who was either an allogeneic HSCT recipient or a stem cell or donor lymphocyte infusion donor (not recorded which). It is not recorded whose cells these are; they may come from a transplant donor. The J gene is TRBJ2-5, the V gene TRBV9; 12 bases agree with TRBD2. The sequencing sample was made of blood, either unsorted or a sorted T cell fraction (not recorded which). The chain's CDR3 is CASSATPGLAGETQYF. CDR3 nucleotide sequence: TGTGCCAGCAGCGCCACTCCGGGACTAGCGGGAGAGACCCAGTACTTC.